Described below is a single T cell receptor beta chain sequence and its context. Its antigen is unknown. Looked up from germline, CDR1 is MNHEY and CDR2 is SVGEGT. V was clipped by 7 bases and J by 7 bases, with 14 bases between them. The CDR3 is made up of 13 amino acids. Sequencing used immunoSEQ multiplex PCR; TCRdb keeps in-frame clones, though not all of them. The repertoire consists of about 98,000 clones, with more than 70% occurring once and the leading ten covering over 15%. The data belong to a study of T cell responses to AZD1222 COVID-19 vaccine. Study-wide context: Second-dose schedules of about 4 or about 12 weeks were combined. Study-wide findings and caveats: Samples come after the peak T cell response, not at day 14. There were vaccine-associated CD4 TCRs across spike, dominant at 160-218 and 743-854. Spike-specific TCR repertoires showed rising breadth and depth after two AZD1222 doses.

The chain recombines TRBV6-2 or TRBV6-3 with TRBJ2-1; D remains unclear. Specimen: peripheral blood, collected on day 0 of AZD1222 vaccination. This TCR derives from an adult in good health. CDR3 loop: CASTSSPLNEQFF. CDR3 nucleotides: TGTGCCAGCACTTCCTCACCCCTGAATGAGCAGTTCTTC.